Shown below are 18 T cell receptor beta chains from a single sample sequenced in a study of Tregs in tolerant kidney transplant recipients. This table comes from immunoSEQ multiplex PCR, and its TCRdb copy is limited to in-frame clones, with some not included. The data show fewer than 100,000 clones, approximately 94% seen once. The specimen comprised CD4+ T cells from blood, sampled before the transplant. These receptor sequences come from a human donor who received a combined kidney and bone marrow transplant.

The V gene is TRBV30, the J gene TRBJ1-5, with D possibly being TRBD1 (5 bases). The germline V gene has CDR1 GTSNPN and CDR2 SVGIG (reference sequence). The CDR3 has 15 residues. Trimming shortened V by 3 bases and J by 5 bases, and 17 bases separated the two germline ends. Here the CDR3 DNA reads TGTGCCTGGAGGGGGCGGGGGGGGGATGATCAGCCCCAGCATTTT. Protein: CAWRGRGGDDQPQHF.

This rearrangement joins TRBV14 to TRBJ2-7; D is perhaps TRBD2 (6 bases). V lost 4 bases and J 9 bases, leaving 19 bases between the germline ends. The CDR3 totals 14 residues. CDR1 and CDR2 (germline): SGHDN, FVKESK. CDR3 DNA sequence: TGTGCCAGCAGCCTTTACGGCGGGAATGTCCGGCAGTACTTC. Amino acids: CASSLYGGNVRQYF.

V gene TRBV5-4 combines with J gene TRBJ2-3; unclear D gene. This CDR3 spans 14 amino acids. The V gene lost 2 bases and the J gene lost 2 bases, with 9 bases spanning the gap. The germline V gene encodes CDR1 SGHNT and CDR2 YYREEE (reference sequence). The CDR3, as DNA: TGTGCCAGCAGCTTACCGGGTCCCACAGATACGCAGTATTTT. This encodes CASSLPGPTDTQYF.

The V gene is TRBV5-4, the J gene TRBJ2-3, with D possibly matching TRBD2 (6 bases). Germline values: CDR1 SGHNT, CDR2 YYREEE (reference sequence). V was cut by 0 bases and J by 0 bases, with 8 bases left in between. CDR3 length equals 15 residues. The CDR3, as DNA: TGTGCCAGCAGCTTGGCCAGCGGGAGCACAGATACGCAGTATTTT. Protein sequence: CASSLASGSTDTQYF.

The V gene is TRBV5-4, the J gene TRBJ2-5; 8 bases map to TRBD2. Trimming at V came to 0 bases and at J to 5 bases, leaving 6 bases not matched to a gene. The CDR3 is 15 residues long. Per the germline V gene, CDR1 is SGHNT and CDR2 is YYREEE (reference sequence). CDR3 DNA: TGTGCCAGCAGCTTGGCGGGGGGGCGAGAGGAGACCCAGTACTTC. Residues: CASSLAGGREETQYF.

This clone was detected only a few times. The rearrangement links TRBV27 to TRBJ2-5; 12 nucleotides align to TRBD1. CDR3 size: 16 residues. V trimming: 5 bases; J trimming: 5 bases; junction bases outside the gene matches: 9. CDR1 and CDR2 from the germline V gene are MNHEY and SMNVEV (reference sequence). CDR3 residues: CASSPTGTGGLETQYF. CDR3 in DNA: TGTGCCAGCAGTCCTACCGGGACAGGGGGCTTGGAGACCCAGTACTTC.

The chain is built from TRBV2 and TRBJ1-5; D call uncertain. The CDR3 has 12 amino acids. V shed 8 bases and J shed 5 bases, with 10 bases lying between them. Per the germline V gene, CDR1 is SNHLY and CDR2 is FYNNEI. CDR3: CASAEEHQPQHF. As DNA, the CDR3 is TGTGCCAGCGCAGAGGAGCATCAGCCCCAGCATTTT.

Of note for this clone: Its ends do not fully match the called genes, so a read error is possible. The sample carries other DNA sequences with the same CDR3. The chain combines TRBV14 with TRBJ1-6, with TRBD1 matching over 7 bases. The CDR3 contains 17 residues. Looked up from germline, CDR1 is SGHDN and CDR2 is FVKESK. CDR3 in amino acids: CASSYSEFRGSNSPLHF. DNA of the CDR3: TGTGCCAGCAGCTACTCAGAGTTCAGGGGGAGTAATTCCCCCCTCCACTTT.

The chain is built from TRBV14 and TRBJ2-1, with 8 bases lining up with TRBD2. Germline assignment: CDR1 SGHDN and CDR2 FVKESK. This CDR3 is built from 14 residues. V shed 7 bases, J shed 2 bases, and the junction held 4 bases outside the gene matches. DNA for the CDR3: TGTGCCAGCAACCCGGGACTAGCCTACAATGAGCAGTTCTTC. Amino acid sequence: CASNPGLAYNEQFF.

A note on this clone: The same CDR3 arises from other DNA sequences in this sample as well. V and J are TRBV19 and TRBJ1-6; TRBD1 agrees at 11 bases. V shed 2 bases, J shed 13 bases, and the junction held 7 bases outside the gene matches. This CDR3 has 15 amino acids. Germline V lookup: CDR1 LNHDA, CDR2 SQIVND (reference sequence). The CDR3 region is CASSIKGTGGSPLHF. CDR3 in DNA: TGTGCCAGTAGTATAAAAGGGACAGGGGGTTCCCCCCTCCACTTT.

This CDR3 reads CASSVGQGNTIYF. CDR3 in DNA: TGTGCCAGCAGCGTAGGGCAAGGAAACACCATATATTTT. This sequence joins TRBV9 and TRBJ1-3, with unresolved D. Germline V gives CDR1 SGDLS, CDR2 YYNGEE. The CDR3 contains 13 residues. Trimming cost V 0 bases and J 4 bases, with 5 bases left between them.

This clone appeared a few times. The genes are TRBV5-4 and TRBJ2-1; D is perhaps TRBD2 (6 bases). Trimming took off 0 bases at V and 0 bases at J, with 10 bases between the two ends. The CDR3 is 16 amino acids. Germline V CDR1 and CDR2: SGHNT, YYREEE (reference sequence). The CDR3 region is CASSLGGAYSYNEQFF. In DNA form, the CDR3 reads TGTGCCAGCAGCTTGGGCGGGGCATACTCCTACAATGAGCAGTTCTTC.

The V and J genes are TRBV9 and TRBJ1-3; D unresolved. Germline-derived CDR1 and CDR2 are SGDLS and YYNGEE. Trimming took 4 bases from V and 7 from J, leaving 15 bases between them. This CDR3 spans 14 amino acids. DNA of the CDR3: TGTGCCAGCAGCCGCGTCGATGGGAGCAACACCATATATTTT. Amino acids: CASSRVDGSNTIYF. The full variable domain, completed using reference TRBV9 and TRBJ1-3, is DSGVTQTPKHLITATGQRVTLRCSPRSGDLSVYWYQQSLDQGLQFLIQYYNGEERAKGNILERFSAQQFPDLHSELNLSSLELGDSALYFCASSRVDGSNTIYFGEGSWLTVV.

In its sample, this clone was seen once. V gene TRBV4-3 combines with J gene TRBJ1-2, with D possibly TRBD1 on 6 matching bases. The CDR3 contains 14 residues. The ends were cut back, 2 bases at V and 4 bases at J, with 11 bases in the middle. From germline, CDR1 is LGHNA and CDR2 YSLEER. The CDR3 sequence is CASSQTLGGYGYTF. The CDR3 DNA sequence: TGCGCCAGCAGCCAAACCTTAGGGGGCTATGGCTACACCTTC.

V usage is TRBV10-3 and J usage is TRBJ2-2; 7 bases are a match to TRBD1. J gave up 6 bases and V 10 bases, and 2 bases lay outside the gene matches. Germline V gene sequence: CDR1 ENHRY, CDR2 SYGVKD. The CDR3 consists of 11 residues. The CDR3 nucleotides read TGTGCCACAGGGACAGCCGGGGAGCTGTTTTTT. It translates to CATGTAGELFF.

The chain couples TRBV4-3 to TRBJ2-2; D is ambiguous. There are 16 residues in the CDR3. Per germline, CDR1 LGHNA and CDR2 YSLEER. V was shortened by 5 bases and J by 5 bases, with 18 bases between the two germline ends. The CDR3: CASSRQGVFGTGELFF. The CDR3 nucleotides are TGCGCCAGCAGCAGGCAAGGAGTCTTTGGGACCGGGGAGCTGTTTTTT.

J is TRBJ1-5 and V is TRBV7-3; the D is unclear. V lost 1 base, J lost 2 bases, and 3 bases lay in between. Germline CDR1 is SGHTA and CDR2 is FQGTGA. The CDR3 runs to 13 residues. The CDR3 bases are TGTGCCAGCAGCTTAAGCGGCAATCAGCCCCAGCATTTT. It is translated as CASSLSGNQPQHF.

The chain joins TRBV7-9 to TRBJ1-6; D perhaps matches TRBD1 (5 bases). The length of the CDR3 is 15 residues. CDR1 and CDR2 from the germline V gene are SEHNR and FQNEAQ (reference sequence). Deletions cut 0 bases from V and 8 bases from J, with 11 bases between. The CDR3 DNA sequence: TGTGCCAGCAGCTTAGCGTTTCAGGGATATTCACCCCTCCACTTT. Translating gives CASSLAFQGYSPLHF.